This TCR beta chain was observed in a study of cytomegalovirus exposure and HLA in healthy donors. Points from the study as a whole: It emerged from a later analysis that several of the most significant clusters appeared to be linked to common viral pathogens.

This clone was counted a single time. The antigen is not known. The CDR3 runs to 15 residues. CDR1 MNHEY and CDR2 SMNVEV come from the germline V gene (reference sequence). With 5 bases clipped from V and 3 bases from J, the junction kept 5 bases outside the gene matches. The PCR used 60 Vbeta and 13 Jbeta primers. The assay was immunoSEQ multiplex PCR, and TCRdb's table has in-frame clones only and misses some. The data show about 140,000 clones, roughly 66% seen once. The chain uses TRBV27 and TRBJ1-2; 11 bases are shared with TRBD1. Sequencing input: PBMCs. The clonotype comes from a woman aged 55-69 years in good health and CMV-seronegative. The CDR3 DNA follows: TGTGCCAGCAGTCCCCGGACAGGGGGCTACTATGGCTACACCTTC. Translated, it gives CASSPRTGGYYGYTF.